The source of this T cell receptor (beta chain) is a study of identical twins. Study results and limitations: Analyses of zero insertions could, in part, be confounded by invariant MAIT and iNKT cells.

The CDR3 has 15 amino acids. Germline lookup yields CDR1 SGDLS and CDR2 YYNGEE. One entry per CDR3 protein results from TCRdb running MiXCR on the 5' RACE reads. The table lists some 690,000 distinct CDR3 sequences, 21% of them singletons. Of note for this clonotype: Its antigen is as yet unknown. The junction does not match germline at one end; this may be a read error.

These data were also reused for a study on T cells expressing NK-cell markers. Per that study: Sorting of alpha-beta TCR T cells alone was achieved in several experiments with an anti-gamma-delta TCR antibody.

The source is a woman aged 18-29 years in good health. Sequencing used PBMCs. This chain connects TRBV9 to TRBJ2-2; a weak D match, TRBD2 (5 bases). CDR3: CASSSSPGNTGEQFF. CDR3 DNA sequence: TGTGCCAGCAGCTCATCCCCGGGGAACACCGGGGAGCAGTTTTTT.